Below, 18 T cell receptor beta chains from the same sample are listed, as sequenced in a study of CD8+ T cells in alopecia areata. Specified treatment: oral pan-JAK inhibitor, 5-10 mg twice daily. cDNA serving as the sequencing template came from extracted, reverse transcribed RNA. Only in-frame clones appear in the TCRdb table, and some are missing; sequencing was by immunoSEQ multiplex PCR. The data show some 200,000 clones, around 57% seen once. Sequences were derived from CD4+ T cells sorted from blood, sampled at week 4, from a patient treated with tofacitinib. The receptors were gathered from a human donor with alopecia areata.

The chain uses TRBV6-1 and TRBJ1-5; tentatively, D is TRBD1 (6 bases). The CDR3 totals 14 residues. Trimming left V 6 bases short and J 0 bases short, with 9 bases between. Germline V gene lookup returns CDR1 MNHNS and CDR2 SASEGT. The CDR3 here is CASRDSYSNQPQHF. The DNA for the CDR3 is TGTGCCAGCAGGGACAGTTATAGCAATCAGCCCCAGCATTTT.

The chain recombines TRBV7-9 with TRBJ2-4; no definite D call. Trimming left V 5 bases short and J 1 base short, with 12 bases between. CDR1 SEHNR and CDR2 FQNEAQ come from the germline V gene (reference sequence). The CDR3 sequence is 15 residues long. The CDR3 protein is CASSPLTLAKNIQYF. The CDR3 nucleotides are TGTGCCAGCAGCCCACTTACTTTGGCCAAAAACATTCAGTACTTC.

This clone was seen a handful of times. This chain links TRBV5-4 with TRBJ2-2; weak D call: TRBD2 (5 bases). The germline CDR1 and CDR2 sequences are SGHNT and YYREEE (reference sequence). The CDR3 covers 15 residues. The V end was cut by 5 bases, the J end by 1 base, with 12 bases between. CDR3 DNA: TGTGCCAGCAGGGTAGCCGGGGTGAACACCGGGGAGCTGTTTTTT. It codes for CASRVAGVNTGELFF.

This chain connects TRBV29-1 to TRBJ2-7; no clear D. The CDR3 spans 15 residues. Trimming stripped 2 bases from V and 7 bases from J, with 21 bases between. Germline CDR1 and CDR2: SQVTM and ANQGSEA. CDR3 coding DNA: TGCAGCGTTGAAATCGTTGGACCCTTCGTTCTGGAGCAGTACTTC. This gives the protein CSVEIVGPFVLEQYF.

CDR3 sequence (DNA): TGTGCCAGCAGTTTAGGGGACAGGGAAGGCTACACCTTC. Protein sequence: CASSLGDREGYTF. V usage is TRBV28 and J usage is TRBJ1-2; 9 bases line up with TRBD1. This CDR3 is built from 13 residues. The V gene's germline CDR1 is MDHEN and CDR2 SYDVKM. Unmatched junction bases numbered 3, after V lost 2 bases and J lost 8 bases.

The V call is TRBV7-2, the J call TRBJ2-1; possibly TRBD1 or TRBD2 for D (7 bases each). From germline, CDR1 is SGHTA and CDR2 FQGNSA. The CDR3 runs 15 residues. The V end was cut by 1 base, the J end by 6 bases, with 13 bases between. The CDR3 nucleotides read TGTGCCAGCAGCTTAGGCAGGGGGGGATTCAATGAGCAGTTCTTC. Protein sequence: CASSLGRGGFNEQFF.

This clone was detected only a few times. One end of the junction fails to match germline, which may point to a read error. V gene TRBV29-1 combines with J gene TRBJ2-1; 8 nucleotides agree with TRBD2. Looked up from germline, CDR1 is SQVTM and CDR2 is ANQGSEA. The CDR3 spans 13 residues. CDR3 sequence (DNA): TGCAGCGTTGAAGCCATAGCCGGGACTAGAGCGATCTTC. As protein: CSVEAIAGTRAIF.

This clone was seen only a few times. CDR3 nucleotide sequence: TGTGCCTGGAGTGTAGACAGGGCAGGCACTGAAGCTTTCTTT. It codes for CAWSVDRAGTEAFF. This chain links TRBV30 with TRBJ1-1; 7 positions agree with TRBD1. Germline assignment: CDR1 GTSNPN and CDR2 SVGIG (reference sequence). V lost 0 bases and J lost 4; bases outside the gene matches: 5. This CDR3 has 14 amino acids.

J is TRBJ1-2 and V is TRBV2; TRBD1 matches 8 bases. The germline V gene has CDR1 SNHLY and CDR2 FYNNEI. The CDR3 contains 14 residues. V trimming: 7 bases; J trimming: 4 bases; junction bases outside the gene matches: 8. The CDR3 protein is CASTGQGGGYGYTF. The CDR3 nucleotides read TGTGCCAGCACTGGACAGGGTGGCGGCTATGGCTACACCTTC.

This clone was detected a few times. The chain employs TRBV29-1 and TRBJ2-6; 9 positions agree with TRBD1. The CDR3 is 16 residues long. The ends lost 6 bases at V and 4 bases at J; junction bases unmatched: 10. From germline, CDR1 is SQVTM and CDR2 ANQGSEA. CDR3 sequence reads: CSVLQGARSGANVLTF. DNA of the CDR3: TGCAGCGTACTACAGGGGGCGCGGTCAGGGGCCAACGTCCTGACTTTC.

The chain uses TRBV7-3 and TRBJ1-2; a possible D gene is TRBD1 (6 bases). This CDR3 is 14 amino acids long. Deletions cut 1 base from V and 7 bases from J, with 13 bases between. Germline CDR1 reads SGHTA; CDR2 reads FQGTGA. The CDR3 region has the DNA TGTGCCAGCAGCTTAAATTCAGGGGAGGGTGGCTACACCTTC. Its translation is CASSLNSGEGGYTF.

The chain combines TRBV11-2 with TRBJ2-4; D gene unclear. CDR1 and CDR2 from the germline V gene are SGHAT and FQNNGV. There are 14 residues in the CDR3. Trimming stripped 0 bases from V and 5 bases from J, with 8 bases between. CDR3 region: CASSLDIGQNIQYF. Written as DNA, the CDR3 is TGTGCCAGCAGCTTAGATATAGGGCAAAACATTCAGTACTTC.

The rearrangement links TRBV7-2 to TRBJ1-2, with 8 bases matching TRBD1. CDR3 length: 14 residues. Germline V gene data show CDR1 as SGHTA and CDR2 as FQGNSA. V lost 5 bases and J lost 6; bases outside the gene matches: 8. The CDR3 sequence is CASSKRTGRDGYTF. As DNA, the CDR3 is TGTGCCAGCAGCAAACGGACAGGGCGAGATGGCTACACCTTC.

The J gene is TRBJ1-5, the V gene TRBV7-9; 9 nucleotides line up with TRBD1. The CDR3 sequence is 14 residues long. Unmatched junction bases numbered 4, after V lost 4 bases and J lost 6 bases. The germline V gene encodes CDR1 SEHNR and CDR2 FQNEAQ (reference sequence). CDR3 DNA sequence: TGTGCCAGCAGCTCTGACAGGGGGATTCAGCCCCAGCATTTT. It is translated as CASSSDRGIQPQHF. The complete variable domain, with remaining parts taken from reference TRBV7-9 and TRBJ1-5, reads DTGVSQNPRHKITKRGQNVTFRCDPISEHNRLYWYRQTLGQGPEFLTYFQNEAQLEKSRLLSDRFSAERPKGSFSTLEIQRTEQGDSAMYLCASSSDRGIQPQHFGDGTRLSIL.

This rearrangement joins TRBV6-5 to TRBJ2-3; D ambiguous. Trimming shortened V by 2 bases and J by 1 base, and 4 bases separated the two germline ends. The CDR3 loop spans 13 amino acids. CDR1 and CDR2 (germline): MNHEY, SVGAGI. CDR3: CASSYLRTDTQYF. CDR3 coding DNA: TGTGCCAGCAGTTACCTCCGCACAGATACGCAGTATTTT.

V gene TRBV29-1 combines with J gene TRBJ2-1; D uncertain. Germline CDR1 is SQVTM and CDR2 is ANQGSEA. The CDR3 loop spans 12 amino acids. V lost 4 bases, J lost 6 bases, and 10 bases lay in between. The CDR3 is CSVAEGPNEQFF. The CDR3 DNA sequence: TGCAGCGTTGCGGAAGGGCCCAATGAGCAGTTCTTC.

The chain has TRBV4-3 and TRBJ1-5, with D unclear. CDR1 and CDR2 from the germline V gene are LGHNA and YSLEER. With 1 base removed from V and 6 bases from J, the gap between germline ends came to 7 bases. The CDR3 covers 13 residues. DNA of the CDR3: TGCGCCAGCAGCCAAGCTTTCGGTCAGCCCCAGCATTTT. This translates into CASSQAFGQPQHF.

In this sample, this clone turned up once. The chain combines TRBV6-6 with TRBJ1-1; 7 nucleotides line up with TRBD1. V trimming: 10 bases; J trimming: 4 bases; junction bases outside the gene matches: 15. The CDR3 sequence is 15 residues long. CDR1 MNHNY and CDR2 SVGAGI come from the germline V gene (reference sequence). Here the CDR3 reads CATQTNRGLATEAFF. The CDR3 DNA sequence: TGTGCCACCCAAACCAACAGGGGCTTGGCCACTGAAGCTTTCTTT.